This is a list of T cell receptor beta chains from one sample in a study of blood T cell repertoires in COVID-19. Data came from immunoSEQ multiplex PCR; TCRdb stores just in-frame clones and leaves some out. In the table there are around 200,000 clones, around 84% of which are singletons. Specimen: peripheral blood. These TCRs come from a woman over 75 with acute or convalescent COVID-19. The CDR3 runs from the conserved cysteine through the conserved F or W. The D gene is left open where the match is weak. The listing skips clone size in some rows; elsewhere it reads once, few, many or a size class.

cdr3_aa	cdr3_nt	v_call	j_call	d_call	clone_size
CASSLIGVGSEQYF	TGTGCCAGCAGTTTAATCGGGGTGGGCTCCGAGCAGTACTTC	TRBV28	TRBJ2-7	.	.
CASSLDRAGANVLTF	TGTGCCAGCAGCTTGGACAGGGCTGGGGCCAACGTCCTGACTTTC	TRBV7-9	TRBJ2-6	TRBD1	.
CASSPAPGGGTGELFF	TGTGCCAGCAGCCCCGCACCGGGAGGTGGCACCGGGGAGCTGTTTTTT	TRBV5-4	TRBJ2-2	TRBD2	.
CSVDEGGFHEQYF	TGCAGCGTTGACGAGGGGGGGTTCCACGAGCAGTACTTC	TRBV29-1	TRBJ2-7	.	.
CASSINRGYGGYTF	TGTGCCAGTAGTATTAACCGAGGGTACGGAGGCTACACCTTC	TRBV19	TRBJ1-2	.	few
CASMRTGGGYGYTF	TGTGCCAGTATGAGGACAGGGGGCGGCTATGGCTACACCTTC	TRBV19	TRBJ1-2	TRBD1	.
CASSFLDLTDYEQYF	TGTGCCAGCAGCTTTCTGGACTTGACGGACTACGAGCAGTACTTC	TRBV7-8	TRBJ2-7	.	.
CASSGQGDAIAKNIQYF	TGTGCCAGCAGCGGCCAAGGAGACGCGATAGCCAAAAACATTCAGTACTTC	TRBV5-4	TRBJ2-4	.	.
CASSLGQGETQYF	TGCGCCAGCAGCTTGGGTCAGGGAGAGACCCAGTACTTC	TRBV5-1	TRBJ2-5	.	.
CASSQPRWLAGAFSEQFF	TGCGCCAGCAGCCAGCCAAGGTGGCTGGCGGGAGCTTTTAGTGAGCAGTTCTTC	TRBV4-3	TRBJ2-1	TRBD2	.
CAIGRQGAKNIQYF	TGTGCCATCGGCAGACAGGGTGCCAAAAACATTCAGTACTTC	TRBV10-3	TRBJ2-4	TRBD1	.
CASREFNYGYTF	TGCGCCAGCAGGGAGTTCAACTATGGCTACACCTTC	TRBV5-1	TRBJ1-2	.	.
CASSFGGYITDTQYF	TGTGCCAGCAGCTTTGGCGGATACATCACAGATACGCAGTATTTT	TRBV7-2	TRBJ2-3	.	.
CASGLAFSSSGNTIYF	TGTGCTAGTGGTTTGGCCTTCTCCTCCTCTGGAAACACCATATATTTT	TRBV12-5	TRBJ1-3	.	.
CASSFSQAFNEKLFF	TGTGCCAGCAGCTTTTCGCAGGCGTTTAATGAAAAACTGTTTTTT	TRBV11-2	TRBJ1-4	.	once
CASRKTSGSRNEQFF	TGTGCCAGCAGGAAGACTAGCGGGAGTCGGAATGAGCAGTTCTTC	TRBV7-2	TRBJ2-1	TRBD2	.
CASSLAAGRPGNGYTF	TGTGCCAGCAGCTTAGCGGCGGGCCGACCTGGTAATGGCTACACCTTC	TRBV7-2	TRBJ1-2	.	.
CASRPDTNTEAFF	TGTGCCAGTAGGCCGGACACGAACACTGAAGCTTTCTTT	TRBV19	TRBJ1-1	.	.
CASSYGTGIVNTEAFF	TGCGCCAGCAGCTACGGGACAGGGATTGTGAACACTGAAGCTTTCTTT	TRBV5-1	TRBJ1-1	TRBD1	.
CASSPGQNPGYGYTF	TGTGCCAGCAGCCCCGGACAGAACCCTGGGTATGGCTACACCTTC	TRBV2	TRBJ1-2	.	.
CASSFGGRKRDTQYF	TGTGCCAGCAGTTTCGGCGGGAGAAAGAGAGATACGCAGTATTTT	TRBV28	TRBJ2-3	TRBD2	few
CASSFGGMEKLFF	TGTGCCAGCAGCTTCGGAGGGATGGAAAAACTGTTTTTT	TRBV7-2	TRBJ1-4	.	.
CASKTGGGMSPLHF	TGTGCCAGTAAAACAGGGGGCGGCATGTCACCCCTCCACTTT	TRBV25-1	TRBJ1-6	TRBD1	once
CASSYPKGGSSYEQYF	TGTGCCAGCAGTTACCCGAAGGGTGGGAGCTCCTACGAGCAGTACTTC	TRBV6-2/TRBV6-3	TRBJ2-7	.	once
CATKGDAMTQYF	TGTGCCACGAAGGGAGACGCAATGACCCAGTACTTC	TRBV10-3	TRBJ2-5	.	.
CASSIVGASYEQYF	TGTGCCAGTAGTATAGTAGGGGCCTCGTACGAGCAGTACTTC	TRBV19	TRBJ2-7	.	once
CASSLGGVSNQPQHF	TGTGCCAGCAGCCTAGGGGGGGTTAGCAATCAGCCCCAGCATTTT	TRBV7-2	TRBJ1-5	.	.